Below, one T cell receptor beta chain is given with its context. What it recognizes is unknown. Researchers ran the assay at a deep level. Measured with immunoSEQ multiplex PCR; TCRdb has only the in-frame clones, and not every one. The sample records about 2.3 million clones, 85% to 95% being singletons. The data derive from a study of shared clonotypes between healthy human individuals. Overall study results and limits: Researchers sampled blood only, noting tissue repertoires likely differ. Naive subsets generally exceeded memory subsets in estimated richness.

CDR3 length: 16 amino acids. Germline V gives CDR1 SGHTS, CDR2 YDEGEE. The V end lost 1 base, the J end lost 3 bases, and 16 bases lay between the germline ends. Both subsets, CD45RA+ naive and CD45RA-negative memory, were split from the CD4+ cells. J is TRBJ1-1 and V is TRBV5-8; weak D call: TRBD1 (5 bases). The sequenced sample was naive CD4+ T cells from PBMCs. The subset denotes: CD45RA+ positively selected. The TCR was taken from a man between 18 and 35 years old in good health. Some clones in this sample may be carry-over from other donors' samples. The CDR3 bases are TGTGCCAGCAGCTTGAGGCTTGGAATGGGGGACACTGAAGCTTTCTTT. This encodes CASSLRLGMGDTEAFF.